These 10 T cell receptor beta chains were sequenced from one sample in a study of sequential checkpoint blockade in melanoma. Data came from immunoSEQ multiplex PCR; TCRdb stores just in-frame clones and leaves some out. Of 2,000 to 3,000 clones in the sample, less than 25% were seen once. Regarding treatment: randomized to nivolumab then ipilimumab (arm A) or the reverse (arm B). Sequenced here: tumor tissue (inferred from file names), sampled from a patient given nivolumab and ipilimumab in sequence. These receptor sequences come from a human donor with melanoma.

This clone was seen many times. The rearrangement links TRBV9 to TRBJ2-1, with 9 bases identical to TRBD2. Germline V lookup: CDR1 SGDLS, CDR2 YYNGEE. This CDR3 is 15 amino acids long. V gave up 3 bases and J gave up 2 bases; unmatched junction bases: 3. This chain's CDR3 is CASSAGTSTYNEQFF. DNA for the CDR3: TGTGCCAGCAGCGCGGGGACTAGCACCTACAATGAGCAGTTCTTC.

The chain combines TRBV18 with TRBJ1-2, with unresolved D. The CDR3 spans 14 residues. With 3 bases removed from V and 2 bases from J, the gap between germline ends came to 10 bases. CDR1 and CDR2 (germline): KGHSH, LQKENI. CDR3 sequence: CASSPQRENYGYTF. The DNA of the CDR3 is TGTGCCAGCTCACCGCAACGGGAGAACTATGGCTACACCTTC.

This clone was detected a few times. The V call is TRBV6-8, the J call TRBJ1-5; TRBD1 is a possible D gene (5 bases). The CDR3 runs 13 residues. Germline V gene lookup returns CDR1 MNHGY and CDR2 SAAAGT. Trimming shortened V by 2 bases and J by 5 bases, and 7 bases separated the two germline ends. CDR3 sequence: CASSYQGHQPQHF. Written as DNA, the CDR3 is TGTGCCAGCAGTTACCAGGGACATCAGCCCCAGCATTTT.

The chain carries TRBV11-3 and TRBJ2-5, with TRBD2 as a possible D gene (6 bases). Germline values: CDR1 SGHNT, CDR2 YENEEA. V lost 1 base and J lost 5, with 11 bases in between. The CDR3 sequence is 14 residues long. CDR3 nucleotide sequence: TGTGCCAGCAGCTTAGTTAGCGGTAGGGAGACCCAGTACTTC. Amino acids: CASSLVSGRETQYF.

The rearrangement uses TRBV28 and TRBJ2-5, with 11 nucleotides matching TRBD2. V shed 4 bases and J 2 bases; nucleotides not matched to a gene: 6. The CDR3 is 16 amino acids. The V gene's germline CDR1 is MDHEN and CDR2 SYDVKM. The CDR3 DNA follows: TGTGCCAGCAGTTCCCTCGGGACTAGCGGTCAAGAGACCCAGTACTTC. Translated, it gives CASSSLGTSGQETQYF.

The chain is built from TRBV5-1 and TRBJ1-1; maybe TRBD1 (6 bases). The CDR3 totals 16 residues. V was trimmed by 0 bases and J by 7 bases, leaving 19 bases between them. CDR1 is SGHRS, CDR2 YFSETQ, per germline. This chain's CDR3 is CASSLAPGAQRDEAFF. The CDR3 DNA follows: TGCGCCAGCAGCTTGGCCCCGGGGGCGCAGAGGGATGAAGCTTTCTTT.

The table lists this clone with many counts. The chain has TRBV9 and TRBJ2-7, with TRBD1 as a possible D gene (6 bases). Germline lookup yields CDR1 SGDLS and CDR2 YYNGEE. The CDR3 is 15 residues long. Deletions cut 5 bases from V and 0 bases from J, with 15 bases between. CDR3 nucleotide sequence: TGTGCCAGCAGTGAGGGACACCGAAGCTCCTACGAGCAGTACTTC. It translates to CASSEGHRSSYEQYF.

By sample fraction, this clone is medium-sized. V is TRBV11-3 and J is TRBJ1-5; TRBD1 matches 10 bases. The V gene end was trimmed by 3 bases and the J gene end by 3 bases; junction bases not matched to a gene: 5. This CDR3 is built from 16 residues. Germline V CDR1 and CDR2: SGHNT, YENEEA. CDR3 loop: CASSLGDRGFNQPQHF. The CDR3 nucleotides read TGTGCCAGCAGCTTGGGGGACAGGGGATTCAATCAGCCCCAGCATTTT.

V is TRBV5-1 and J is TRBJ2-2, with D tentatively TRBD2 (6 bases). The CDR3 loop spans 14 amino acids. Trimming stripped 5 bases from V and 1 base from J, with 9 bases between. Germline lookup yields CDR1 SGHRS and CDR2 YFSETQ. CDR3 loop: CASSRRENTGELFF. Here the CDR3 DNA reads TGCGCCAGCAGTAGGCGGGAGAACACCGGGGAGCTGTTTTTT.

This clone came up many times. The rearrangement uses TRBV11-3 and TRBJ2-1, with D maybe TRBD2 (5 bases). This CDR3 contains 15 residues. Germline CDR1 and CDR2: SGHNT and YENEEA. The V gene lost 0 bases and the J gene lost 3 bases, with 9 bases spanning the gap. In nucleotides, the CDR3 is TGTGCCAGCAGCTTAGAGGTAGGACTCTACAATGAGCAGTTCTTC. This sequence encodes CASSLEVGLYNEQFF.